The sequence of this TCR beta chain was determined in a study of cytomegalovirus exposure and HLA in healthy donors. Study details: The study's early data release held about 80 million unique TCRs from HLA-typed donors. Genetic ancestry analysis placed around four fifths of the 398 donors that were genotyped in the Caucasian-associated cluster. Overall study results and limits: Later analysis suggested links between common viral pathogens and several top significant clusters.

The PCR made use of 60 Vbeta and 13 Jbeta primers. The protocol was immunoSEQ multiplex PCR, while the TCRdb copy is restricted to in-frame clones and leaves out a portion. The sample lists roughly 200,000 clones, roughly 10% occurring once. This clone was detected only a few times. Its specificity is not known. The TCR sequence derives from a woman aged 30 to 39 in good health and CMV-seropositive. The material sequenced was PBMCs.

The CDR3 bases are TGTGCCAGCAGCCAGGGCGGTCCGGACTATGGAGAGACCCAGTACTTC. Protein: CASSQGGPDYGETQYF. V is TRBV4-2 and J is TRBJ2-5, with D maybe TRBD2 (6 bases). Germline V gene lookup returns CDR1 LGHNA and CDR2 YNFKEQ. The CDR3 has 16 amino acids. V lost 3 bases, J lost 4 bases, and 18 bases lay in between.